Listed here are 20 T cell receptor beta chains from one sample, sequenced in a study of T cell clonotyping in hematopoietic cell transplantation. Produced via immunoSEQ multiplex PCR; TCRdb's table is partial and in-frame only. The table includes 55,000 to 70,000 clones, around 94% detected once. Sequenced input: peripheral blood mononuclear cells. The receptor source for this set is a man in his fifties in good health. Some clones in this sample may be carry-over from other donors' samples.

The rearrangement links TRBV28 to TRBJ1-5, with TRBD1 matching over 8 bases. Germline CDR1 MDHEN, CDR2 SYDVKM. Losses at the gene ends were 3 bases for V and 5 bases for J; bases not matched to a gene: 3. This CDR3 has 14 residues. The CDR3 region has the DNA TGTGCCAGCAGTTTGGACAGGGTGTATCAGCCCCAGCATTTT. Translated, it gives CASSLDRVYQPQHF.

This clone has just a few counts. The gene calls are TRBV7-8 and TRBJ2-2, with 10 bases identical to TRBD2. The junction had 5 bases not matched to a gene; V was cut back by 1 base and J by 3 bases. Germline assignment: CDR1 SGHVS and CDR2 FQNEAQ. The CDR3 contains 17 residues. CDR3: CASSLVSGRMYTGELFF. The CDR3 DNA reads TGTGCCAGCAGCTTAGTTAGCGGGAGGATGTACACCGGGGAGCTGTTTTTT.

The chain recombines TRBV28 with TRBJ1-2, with D perhaps matching TRBD1 (5 bases). The CDR3 totals 15 residues. The germline gives CDR1 MDHEN, CDR2 SYDVKM. Trimming left V 1 base short and J 3 bases short, with 12 bases between. CDR3 protein: CASSLSGPGDYGYTF. The CDR3 nucleotides read TGTGCCAGCAGTTTATCCGGACCGGGGGACTATGGCTACACCTTC.

This chain joins TRBV9 and TRBJ2-7; 7 nucleotides line up with TRBD2. J was trimmed by 1 base and V by 0 bases; bases with no gene match: 7. In germline, CDR1 is SGDLS, CDR2 YYNGEE. The CDR3 loop spans 16 amino acids. The DNA of the CDR3 is TGTGCCAGCAGCGTAGGTGAAGGGAGGGGATCCTACGAGCAGTACTTC. Translating it yields CASSVGEGRGSYEQYF.

The rearrangement uses TRBV6-1 and TRBJ1-2; tentatively, D is TRBD1 (5 bases). This CDR3 region has 13 residues. Between the trimmed V and J ends, which lost 1 base and 2 bases, there was a span of 5 bases. Germline V gene data show CDR1 as MNHNS and CDR2 as SASEGT. Written as DNA, the CDR3 is TGTGCCAGCAGTGAAGGGGACAACTATGGCTACACCTTC. Its protein product is CASSEGDNYGYTF.

This sequence joins TRBV7-9 and TRBJ1-5; 7 bases match TRBD1. This CDR3 is 14 amino acids long. With 6 bases clipped from V and 2 bases from J, the junction kept 4 bases outside the gene matches. CDR1 is SEHNR, CDR2 FQNEAQ, per germline (reference sequence). CDR3 loop: CASSADRGNQPQHF. CDR3 coding DNA: TGTGCCAGCAGTGCTGACAGGGGCAATCAGCCCCAGCATTTT.

The chain uses TRBV9 and TRBJ1-5; 7 bases map to TRBD1. Per the germline V gene, CDR1 is SGDLS and CDR2 is YYNGEE. The CDR3 loop spans 14 amino acids. Trimming cost V 2 bases and J 5 bases; bases outside gene matches: 4. The CDR3 here is CASSVTGTDQPQHF. In DNA form, the CDR3 reads TGTGCCAGCAGCGTGACCGGGACAGATCAGCCCCAGCATTTT.

V and J are TRBV13 and TRBJ2-2; 8 nucleotides agree with TRBD1. The junction had 3 bases not matched to a gene; V was cut back by 3 bases and J by 3 bases. The CDR3 totals 15 residues. Germline V gene lookup returns CDR1 PRHDT and CDR2 FYEKMQ (reference sequence). CDR3 loop: CASSLMTGDTGELFF. DNA for the CDR3: TGTGCCAGCAGCTTGATGACAGGGGACACCGGGGAGCTGTTTTTT. The full variable domain, rest sourced from reference TRBV13 and TRBJ2-2, is AAGVIQSPRHLIKEKRETATLKCYPIPRHDTVYWYQQGPGQDPQFLISFYEKMQSDKGSIPDRFSAQQFSDYHSELNMSSLELGDSALYFCASSLMTGDTGELFFGEGSRLTVL.

This chain connects TRBV29-1 to TRBJ2-2; no firm D call. This CDR3 is 12 amino acids long. V was cut by 7 bases and J by 4 bases, with 10 bases left in between. CDR1 and CDR2 (germline): SQVTM, ANQGSEA. The CDR3 region has the DNA TGCAGCGCCGTTCTCGGCACCGGGGAGCTGTTTTTT. Its protein is CSAVLGTGELFF.

The rearrangement uses TRBV2 and TRBJ2-7; D call uncertain. V was shortened by 4 bases and J by 2 bases, with 9 bases between the two germline ends. The CDR3 has 13 residues. Germline CDR1 reads SNHLY; CDR2 reads FYNNEI. The CDR3 coding sequence is TGTGCCAGCAGTGCACACGATACCTACGAGCAGTACTTC. Translation: CASSAHDTYEQYF.

The V call is TRBV28, the J call TRBJ1-5, with TRBD1 as a possible D gene (6 bases). V lost 2 bases to trimming and J lost 3 bases, with 14 bases between them. The CDR3 runs to 16 residues. Germline V gives CDR1 MDHEN, CDR2 SYDVKM. This chain's CDR3 is CASSLTGQLYNQPQHF. CDR3 coding DNA: TGTGCCAGCAGTTTAACGGGACAACTATACAATCAGCCCCAGCATTTT.

The rearrangement links TRBV28 to TRBJ1-2; possible D gene TRBD1, 5 bases. CDR3 length: 14 residues. Germline V gives CDR1 MDHEN, CDR2 SYDVKM. Trimming took 8 bases from V and 8 from J, leaving 21 bases between them. This CDR3 is CASWSGASPRGYTF. The CDR3 region has the DNA TGTGCCAGCTGGAGTGGGGCCTCCCCTCGGGGCTACACCTTC.

The rearrangement uses TRBV6-1 and TRBJ1-1, with D perhaps TRBD1 (5 bases). V lost 8 bases, J lost 11 bases, and 18 bases lay in between. The germline V gene has CDR1 MNHNS and CDR2 SASEGT. The CDR3 is 12 residues long. CDR3 loop: CASGGTGGNAFF. DNA for the CDR3: TGTGCCAGCGGGGGGACGGGTGGTAATGCTTTCTTT.

This clone is medium-sized (0.01 to 0.1%). The V and J genes are TRBV6-5 and TRBJ1-5, with D tentatively TRBD1 (5 bases). Germline V gene lookup returns CDR1 MNHEY and CDR2 SVGAGI. Trimming pared 8 bases from V and 2 bases from J, leaving 7 bases between. The CDR3 is made up of 12 amino acids. CDR3 in DNA: TGTGCCAGCGGGGGGGGCAATCAGCCCCAGCATTTT. It specifies CASGGGNQPQHF.

The chain carries TRBV7-3 and TRBJ1-1, with unresolved D. The CDR3 has 13 residues. Deletions cut 5 bases from V and 1 base from J, with 8 bases between. The germline CDR1 and CDR2 sequences are SGHTA and FQGTGA. The CDR3 sequence is CASSVRQNTEAFF. The DNA for the CDR3 is TGTGCCAGCAGCGTTCGGCAGAACACTGAAGCTTTCTTT.

This chain links TRBV10-3 with TRBJ2-7; a weak D match, TRBD1 (5 bases). The CDR3 sequence is 14 residues long. Deletions cut 3 bases from V and 6 bases from J, with 15 bases between. Germline V CDR1 and CDR2: ENHRY, SYGVKD. Here the CDR3 reads CAISEMARDSEQYF. DNA of the CDR3: TGTGCCATCAGTGAAATGGCCAGGGATTCCGAGCAGTACTTC.

For the CDR3, the DNA is TGTGCCAGCAGCCGCACGAACACCGGGGAGCTGTTTTTT. It codes for CASSRTNTGELFF. The chain joins TRBV7-3 to TRBJ2-2, with D uncertain. Trimming removed 5 bases from V and 0 bases from J, with 4 bases in between. From germline, CDR1 is SGHTA and CDR2 FQGTGA. This CDR3 has 13 residues.

The chain combines TRBV14 with TRBJ1-1, with D tentatively TRBD1 (5 bases). The CDR3 extends over 14 amino acids. Trimming pared 4 bases from V and 8 bases from J, leaving 17 bases between. Germline loops: CDR1 SGHDN, CDR2 FVKESK. This CDR3 is CASSPVYGGAEAFF. CDR3 coding DNA: TGTGCCAGCAGCCCAGTCTACGGGGGAGCCGAAGCTTTCTTT.

The CDR3 sequence: CAWSSGTLSHEQYF. CDR3 DNA sequence: TGTGCCTGGAGCTCCGGGACTCTCTCTCACGAGCAGTACTTC. The rearrangement joins TRBV30 to TRBJ2-7; TRBD2 might be the D (6 bases). The CDR3 spans 14 residues. Trimming left V 3 bases short and J 5 bases short, with 17 bases between. Germline CDR1 reads GTSNPN; CDR2 reads SVGIG (reference sequence).

V and J are TRBV6-5 and TRBJ2-5; 7 nucleotides line up with TRBD1. The CDR3 runs 13 residues. CDR1 and CDR2 from the germline V gene are MNHEY and SVGAGI. The trim removed 5 bases at V and 3 bases at J, leaving 3 bases unmatched. The CDR3 coding sequence is TGTGCCAGCAGTGACAGGGTCAAAGAGACCCAGTACTTC. Encoded protein: CASSDRVKETQYF.